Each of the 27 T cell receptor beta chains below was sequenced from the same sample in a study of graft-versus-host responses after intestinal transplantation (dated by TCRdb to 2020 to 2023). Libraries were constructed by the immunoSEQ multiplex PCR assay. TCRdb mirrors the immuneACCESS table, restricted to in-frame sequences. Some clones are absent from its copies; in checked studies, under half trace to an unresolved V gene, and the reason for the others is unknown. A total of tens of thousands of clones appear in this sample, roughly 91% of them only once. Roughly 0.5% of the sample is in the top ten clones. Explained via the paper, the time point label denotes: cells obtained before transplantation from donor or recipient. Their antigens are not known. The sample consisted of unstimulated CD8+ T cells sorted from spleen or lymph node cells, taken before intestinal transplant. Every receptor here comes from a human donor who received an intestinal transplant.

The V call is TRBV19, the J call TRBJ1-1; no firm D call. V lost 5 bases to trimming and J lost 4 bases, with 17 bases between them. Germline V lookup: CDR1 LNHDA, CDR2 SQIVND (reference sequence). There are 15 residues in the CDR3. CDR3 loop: CASSLLTDGVTEAFF. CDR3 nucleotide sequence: TGTGCCAGTAGTTTACTAACGGACGGGGTCACTGAAGCTTTCTTT.

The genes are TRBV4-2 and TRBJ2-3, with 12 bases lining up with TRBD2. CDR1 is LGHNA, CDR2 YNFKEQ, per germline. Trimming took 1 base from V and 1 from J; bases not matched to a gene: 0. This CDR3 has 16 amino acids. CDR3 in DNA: TGTGCCAGCAGCCAAGGACTAGCGGGGGGCACAGATACGCAGTATTTT. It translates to CASSQGLAGGTDTQYF.

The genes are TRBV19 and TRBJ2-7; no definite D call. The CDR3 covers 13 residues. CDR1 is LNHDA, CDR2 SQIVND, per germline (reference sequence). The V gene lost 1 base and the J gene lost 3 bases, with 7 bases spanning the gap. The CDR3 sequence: CASSIALLYEQYF. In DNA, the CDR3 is TGTGCCAGTAGTATAGCACTCCTCTACGAGCAGTACTTC.

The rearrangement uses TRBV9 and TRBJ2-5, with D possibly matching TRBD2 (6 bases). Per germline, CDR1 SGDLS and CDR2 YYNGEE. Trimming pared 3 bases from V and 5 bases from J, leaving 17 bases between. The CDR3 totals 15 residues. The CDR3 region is CASSGRRDRGETQYF. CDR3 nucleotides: TGTGCCAGCAGCGGTAGGAGGGACCGTGGGGAGACCCAGTACTTC.

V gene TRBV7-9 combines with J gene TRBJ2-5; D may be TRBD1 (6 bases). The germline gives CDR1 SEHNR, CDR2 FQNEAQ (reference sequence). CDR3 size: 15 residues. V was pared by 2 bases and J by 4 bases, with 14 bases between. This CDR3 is CASSLTGTSVETQYF. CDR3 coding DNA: TGTGCCAGCAGCTTAACAGGGACCTCGGTAGAGACCCAGTACTTC.

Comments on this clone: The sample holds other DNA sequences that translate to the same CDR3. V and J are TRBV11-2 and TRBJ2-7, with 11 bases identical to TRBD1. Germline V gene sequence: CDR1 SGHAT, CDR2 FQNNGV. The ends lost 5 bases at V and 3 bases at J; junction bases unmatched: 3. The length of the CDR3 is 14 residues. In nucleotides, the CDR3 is TGTGCCAGCAGCGCCGGGACAGGGGGCTACGAGCAGTACTTC. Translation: CASSAGTGGYEQYF.

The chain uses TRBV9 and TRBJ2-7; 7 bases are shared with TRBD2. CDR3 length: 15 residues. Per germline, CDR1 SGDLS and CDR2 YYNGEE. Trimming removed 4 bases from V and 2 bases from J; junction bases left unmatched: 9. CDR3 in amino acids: CASSLGGGVPYEQYF. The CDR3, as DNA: TGTGCCAGCAGCCTAGGTGGGGGGGTTCCCTACGAGCAGTACTTC. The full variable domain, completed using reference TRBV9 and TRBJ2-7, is DSGVTQTPKHLITATGQRVTLRCSPRSGDLSVYWYQQSLDQGLQFLIQYYNGEERAKGNILERFSAQQFPDLHSELNLSSLELGDSALYFCASSLGGGVPYEQYFGPGTRLTVT.

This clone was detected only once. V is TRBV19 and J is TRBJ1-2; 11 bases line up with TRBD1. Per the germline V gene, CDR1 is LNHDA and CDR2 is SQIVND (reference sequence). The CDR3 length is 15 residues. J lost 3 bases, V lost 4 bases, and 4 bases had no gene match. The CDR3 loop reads CASSTGQGGYYGYTF. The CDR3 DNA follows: TGTGCCAGTAGTACGGGACAGGGGGGCTACTATGGCTACACCTTC.

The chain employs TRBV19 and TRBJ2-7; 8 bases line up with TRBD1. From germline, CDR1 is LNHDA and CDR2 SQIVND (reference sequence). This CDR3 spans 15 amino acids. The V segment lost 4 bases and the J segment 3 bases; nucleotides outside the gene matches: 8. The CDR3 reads CASSTGQGSDYEQYF. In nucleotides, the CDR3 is TGTGCCAGTAGTACCGGACAGGGCTCGGACTACGAGCAGTACTTC.

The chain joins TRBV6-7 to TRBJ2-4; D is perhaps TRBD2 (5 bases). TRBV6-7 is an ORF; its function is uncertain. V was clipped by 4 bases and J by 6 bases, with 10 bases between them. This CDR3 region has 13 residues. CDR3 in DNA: TGTGCCAGCAGTTCTCGGGGTTCAAACATTCAGTACTTC. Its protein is CASSSRGSNIQYF.

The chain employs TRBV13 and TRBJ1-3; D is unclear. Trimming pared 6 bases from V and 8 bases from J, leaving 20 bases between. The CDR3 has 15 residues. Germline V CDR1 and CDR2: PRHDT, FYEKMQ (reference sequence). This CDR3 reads CASSQARHERDTIYF. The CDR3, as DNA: TGTGCCAGCAGTCAAGCGCGGCACGAGCGGGACACCATATATTTT.

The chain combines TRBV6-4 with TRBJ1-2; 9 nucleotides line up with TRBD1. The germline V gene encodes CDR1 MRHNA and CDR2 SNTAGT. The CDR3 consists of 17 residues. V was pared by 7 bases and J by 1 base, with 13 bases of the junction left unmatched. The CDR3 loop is CASNEPGQGINNYGYTF. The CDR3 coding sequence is TGTGCCAGCAACGAACCGGGACAGGGAATTAATAACTATGGCTACACCTTC.

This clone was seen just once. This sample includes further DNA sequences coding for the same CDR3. The CDR3 DNA reads as TGTGCCAGCAGTTTCGGACGGGGCGAGCAGTACTTC. Translation gives CASSFGRGEQYF. The chain recombines TRBV27 with TRBJ2-7, with a tentative D call TRBD2 (5 bases). The germline V gene has CDR1 MNHEY and CDR2 SMNVEV (reference sequence). This CDR3 region has 12 residues. V lost 3 bases and J lost 6, with 9 bases in between.

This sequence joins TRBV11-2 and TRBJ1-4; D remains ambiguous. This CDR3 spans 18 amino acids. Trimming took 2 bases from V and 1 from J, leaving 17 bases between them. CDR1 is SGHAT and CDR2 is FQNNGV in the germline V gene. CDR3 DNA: TGTGCCAGCAGCTTACCTCTGATCAGCGGGCAAACTAATGAAAAACTGTTTTTT. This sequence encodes CASSLPLISGQTNEKLFF.

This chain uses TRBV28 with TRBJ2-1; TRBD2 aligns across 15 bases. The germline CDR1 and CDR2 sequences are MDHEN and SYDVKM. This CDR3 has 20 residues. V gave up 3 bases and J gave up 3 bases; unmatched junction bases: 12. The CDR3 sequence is CASSFPGGTSGRKGYNEQFF. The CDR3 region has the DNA TGTGCCAGCAGTTTTCCGGGCGGGACTAGCGGGAGGAAAGGCTACAATGAGCAGTTCTTC.

The CDR3 reads CASTWDRGPQETQYF. The CDR3, as DNA: TGTGCCAGCACCTGGGACAGGGGCCCTCAAGAGACCCAGTACTTC. This chain uses TRBV7-9 with TRBJ2-5, with 10 bases fitting TRBD1. The CDR3 loop spans 15 amino acids. Germline V CDR1 and CDR2: SEHNR, FQNEAQ (reference sequence). V shed 7 bases and J 2 bases; nucleotides not matched to a gene: 7.

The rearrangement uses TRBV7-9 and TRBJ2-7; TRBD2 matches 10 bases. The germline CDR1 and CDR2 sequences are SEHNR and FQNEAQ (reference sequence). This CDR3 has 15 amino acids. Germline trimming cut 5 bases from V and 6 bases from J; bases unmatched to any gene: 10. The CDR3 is CASSGLGLAPLEQYF. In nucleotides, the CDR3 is TGTGCCAGCAGCGGATTGGGACTAGCGCCACTCGAGCAGTACTTC. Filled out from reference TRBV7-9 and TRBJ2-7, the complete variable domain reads DTGVSQNPRHKITKRGQNVTFRCDPISEHNRLYWYRQTLGQGPEFLTYFQNEAQLEKSRLLSDRFSAERPKGSFSTLEIQRTEQGDSAMYLCASSGLGLAPLEQYFGPGTRLTVT.

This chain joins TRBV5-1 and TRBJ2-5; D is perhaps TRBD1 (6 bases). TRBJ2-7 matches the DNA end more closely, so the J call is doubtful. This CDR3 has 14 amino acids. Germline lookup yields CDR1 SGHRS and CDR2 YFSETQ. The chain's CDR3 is CASSLYYRAYEQYF. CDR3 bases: TGCGCCAGCAGCCTCTACTACAGGGCCTACGAGCAGTACTTC.

The chain's CDR3 is CAISESGDQETQYF. The CDR3 DNA follows: TGTGCCATCAGTGAGTCAGGGGACCAAGAGACCCAGTACTTC. The chain has TRBV10-3 and TRBJ2-5; weak D call: TRBD1 (5 bases). Germline V gene lookup returns CDR1 ENHRY and CDR2 SYGVKD. The CDR3 totals 14 residues. The ends were cut back, 0 bases at V and 0 bases at J, with 5 bases in the middle.

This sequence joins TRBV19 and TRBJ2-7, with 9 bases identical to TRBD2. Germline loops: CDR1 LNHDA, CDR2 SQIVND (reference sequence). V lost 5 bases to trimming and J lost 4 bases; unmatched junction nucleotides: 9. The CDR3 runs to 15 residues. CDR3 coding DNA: TGTGCCAGTAGTGCGGGGGGGTGGGAACCTTACGAGCAGTACTTC. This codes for CASSAGGWEPYEQYF. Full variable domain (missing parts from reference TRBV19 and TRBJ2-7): DGGITQSPKYLFRKEGQNVTLSCEQNLNHDAMYWYRQDPGQGLRLIYYSQIVNDFQKGDIAEGYSVSREKKESFPLTVTSAQKNPTAFYLCASSAGGWEPYEQYFGPGTRLTVT.

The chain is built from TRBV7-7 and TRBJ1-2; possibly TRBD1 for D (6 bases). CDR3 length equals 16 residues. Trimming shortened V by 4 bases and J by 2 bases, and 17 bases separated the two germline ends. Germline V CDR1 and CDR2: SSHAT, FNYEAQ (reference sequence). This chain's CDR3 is CASSYEAGVRNYGYTF. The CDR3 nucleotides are TGTGCCAGCAGCTACGAGGCAGGGGTACGGAACTATGGCTACACCTTC.

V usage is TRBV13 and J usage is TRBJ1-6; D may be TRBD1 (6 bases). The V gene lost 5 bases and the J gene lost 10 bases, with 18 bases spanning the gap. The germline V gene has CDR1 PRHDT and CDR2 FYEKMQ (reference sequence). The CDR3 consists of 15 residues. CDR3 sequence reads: CASSPGVRVDSPLHF. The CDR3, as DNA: TGTGCCAGCAGCCCAGGGGTCAGGGTGGACTCACCCCTCCACTTT.

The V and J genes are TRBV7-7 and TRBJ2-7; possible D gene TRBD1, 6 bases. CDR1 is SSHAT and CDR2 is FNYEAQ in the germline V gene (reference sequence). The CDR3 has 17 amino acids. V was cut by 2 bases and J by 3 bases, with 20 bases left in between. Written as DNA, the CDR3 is TGTGCCAGCAGCTTAACGACGGTTTTGGGGGCTGTCTACGAGCAGTACTTC. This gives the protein CASSLTTVLGAVYEQYF.

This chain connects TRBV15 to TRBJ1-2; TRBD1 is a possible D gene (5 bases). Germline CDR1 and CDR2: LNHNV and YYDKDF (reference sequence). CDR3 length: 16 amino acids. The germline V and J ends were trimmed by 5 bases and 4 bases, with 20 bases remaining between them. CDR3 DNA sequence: TGTGCCACCAGCGGCAAATCAGGGATGGGACTCTATGGCTACACCTTC. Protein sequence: CATSGKSGMGLYGYTF.

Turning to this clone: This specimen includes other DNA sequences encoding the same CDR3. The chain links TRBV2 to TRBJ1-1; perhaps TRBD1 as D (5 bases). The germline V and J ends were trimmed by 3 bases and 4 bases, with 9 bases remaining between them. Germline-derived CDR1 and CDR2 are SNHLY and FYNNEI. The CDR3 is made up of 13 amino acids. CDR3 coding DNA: TGTGCCAGCAGTGAGTTGGGGGGCACTGAAGCTTTCTTT. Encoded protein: CASSELGGTEAFF.

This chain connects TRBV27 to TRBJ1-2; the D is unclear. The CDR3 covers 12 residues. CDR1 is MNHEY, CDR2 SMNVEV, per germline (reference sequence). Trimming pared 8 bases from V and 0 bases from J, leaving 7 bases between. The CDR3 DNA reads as TGTGCCAGCCATCATTCTAACTATGGCTACACCTTC. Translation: CASHHSNYGYTF.

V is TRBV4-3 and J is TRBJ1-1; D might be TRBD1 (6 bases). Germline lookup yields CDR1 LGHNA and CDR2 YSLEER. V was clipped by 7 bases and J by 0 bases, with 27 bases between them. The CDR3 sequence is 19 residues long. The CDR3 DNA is TGCGCCAGCACCGATATAAGGACTCGGGGGGGCCTTATGAACACTGAAGCTTTCTTT. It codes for CASTDIRTRGGLMNTEAFF.